This TCR beta chain was sequenced in a study of blood T cell repertoires in COVID-19. Across the whole study: The origin of the acute and convalescent COVID-19 samples was the United States, Italy and Spain. T cells, B-cell-depleted T cells, or PBMCs provided the cDNA or gDNA that served as material.

The authors' processing: Reference gene primer amplification gave nucleated cell count estimates. Clones were sequenced by immunoSEQ multiplex PCR, and TCRdb holds only the in-frame ones, with some missing. That table is the source of V, J and clone size, and D and trimming were worked out from the DNA. The repertoire holds 180,000 or so clones, with roughly 86% as singletons. CDR3 length: 16 residues. V was trimmed by 4 bases and J by 2 bases, leaving 13 bases between them. Germline V CDR1 and CDR2: SGHRS, YFSETQ. Sequences were obtained from peripheral blood. The chain combines TRBV5-1 with TRBJ2-6; D may be TRBD1 (6 bases). The receptor was derived from a man between 18 and 29 years old with acute or convalescent COVID-19. The CDR3 protein is CASSLDRLAGANVLTF. In DNA form, the CDR3 reads TGCGCCAGCAGCCTCGACAGGCTAGCTGGGGCCAACGTCCTGACTTTC.